This T cell receptor beta chain emerged from a study of Ad26.COV2.S vaccination and SARS-CoV-2 variants. Trimming stripped 0 bases from V and 1 base from J, with 10 bases between. From germline, CDR1 is SGHRS and CDR2 YFSETQ. The CDR3 contains 15 residues. The sample's treatment: over 15 received Ad26.COV2.S at low or high dose, single or two shots; about five received placebo; per-sample allocation not given. Sampling occurred on day 63 after the first vaccine or placebo injection. The assay was immunoSEQ multiplex PCR, and TCRdb's table has in-frame clones only and misses some. This sample yields over 450,000 clones, of which roughly 87% are seen a single time; 1.7% belongs to the top ten.

The TCR sequence derives from a person aged 18 to 65 who received the Ad26.COV2.S COVID-19 vaccine or a placebo. The rearrangement links TRBV5-1 to TRBJ2-5; D not certain. The material sequenced was peripheral blood, taken in a trial of Ad26.COV2.S vaccine versus placebo. The CDR3 region has the DNA TGCGCCAGCAGCTTGGCGGATCGGGTCCAAGAGACCCAGTACTTC. Amino acids: CASSLADRVQETQYF.